This T cell receptor (beta chain) was captured in a study of T cells in Graves' hyperthyroidism and ophthalmopathy. Background on the study: Peripheral blood specimens were obtained at initial diagnosis, prior to any treatment.

Study results and limitations: In blood, most of the thyroid clonotypes expanded above 0.001 were also present.

Germline V lookup: CDR1 DFQATT, CDR2 SNEGSKA (reference sequence). CDR3 length: 14 amino acids. This clonotype was picked up many times. The antigen is undetermined. One junction end disagrees with the germline gene, perhaps due to a read error. TCR beta CDR3 region amplification was performed from RNA transcripts. First-round RT-PCR with HTBI primers amplified the TCR CDR3 region. TCRdb independently ran MiXCR on the multiplex PCR reads; one entry per CDR3 protein. The sample lists some 620,000 distinct CDR3 sequences; about 16% were seen once. Sequenced sample: blood. The chain combines TRBV20-1 with TRBJ2-1, with 12 bases identical to TRBD2. This sequence was found in a woman younger than 45 with Graves' hyperthyroidism. As DNA, the CDR3 is TGCAGTGCCAGAGGGACTAGCGGGTTCAATGAGCAGTTCTTC. Protein: CSARGTSGFNEQFF.